Shown below are 16 T cell receptor beta chains from a single sample sequenced in a study of T cells in Graves' hyperthyroidism and ophthalmopathy. There were TCR beta CDR3 regions amplified from RNA transcripts. First-round RT-PCR of the TCR CDR3 relied on the HTBI primer set. MiXCR, applied by TCRdb to the multiplex PCR reads, yields one record per CDR3 protein. The sample lists a few hundred thousand distinct CDR3 sequences, about a sixth occurring once. The sample comprised blood. The source of these receptors is a woman aged 25 to 39 with Graves' hyperthyroidism.

This clonotype has a count of ten or more. The chain employs TRBV28 and TRBJ2-5, with TRBD2 as a possible D gene (5 bases). Germline V gives CDR1 MDHEN, CDR2 SYDVKM. This CDR3 has 17 amino acids. V lost 1 base and J 5 bases, leaving 20 bases between the germline ends. The CDR3 loop is CASSLFTGSGRGETQYF. CDR3 bases: TGTGCCAGCAGTTTATTCACGGGCAGTGGCCGCGGGGAGACCCAGTACTTC.

This clonotype showed up just a few times. The rearrangement uses TRBV7-9 and TRBJ2-7; D ambiguous. CDR3 length equals 13 residues. V was pared by 5 bases and J by 6 bases, with 14 bases between. Germline values: CDR1 SEHNR, CDR2 FQNEAQ (reference sequence). The CDR3 here is CASSHPSGPEQYF. The CDR3 DNA is TGTGCCAGCAGCCATCCCTCCGGGCCCGAGCAGTACTTC. The full variable domain, rest sourced from reference TRBV7-9 and TRBJ2-7, is DTGVSQNPRHKITKRGQNVTFRCDPISEHNRLYWYRQTLGQGPEFLTYFQNEAQLEKSRLLSDRFSAERPKGSFSTLEIQRTEQGDSAMYLCASSHPSGPEQYFGPGTRLTVT.

This clonotype was detected many times. This sequence joins TRBV6-1 and TRBJ1-5; TRBD1 might be the D (6 bases). This CDR3 region has 14 residues. The V gene lost 6 bases and the J gene lost 7 bases, with 16 bases spanning the gap. Germline assignment: CDR1 MNHNS and CDR2 SASEGT. The CDR3 bases are TGTGCCAGCAGGGCACAGGGCGCGGGACAGCCCCAGCATTTT. Its protein is CASRAQGAGQPQHF.

In its sample, this clonotype was seen many times. CDR3 DNA: TGTGCCAGCAGACGGACAGAAGGGGCCGGGGAGCTGTTTTTT. Residues: CASRRTEGAGELFF. The rearrangement uses TRBV3-1 and TRBJ2-2; a weak D match, TRBD1 (6 bases). There are 14 residues in the CDR3. The germline CDR1 and CDR2 sequences are LGHDT and YNNKEL (reference sequence). Trimming took 6 bases from V and 6 from J, leaving 14 bases between them.

This chain joins TRBV6-5 and TRBJ2-7, with TRBD2 matching 8 bases. The trim removed 2 bases at V and 7 bases at J, leaving 13 bases unmatched. The CDR3 consists of 16 residues. CDR1 MNHEY and CDR2 SVGAGI come from the germline V gene. CDR3 sequence (DNA): TGTGCCAGCAGTTACGGGGCGTCGGGAGGGCGGGGTGAGCAGTACTTC. This gives the protein CASSYGASGGRGEQYF.

This clonotype was seen many times. The V gene is TRBV6-5, the J gene TRBJ2-7, with TRBD2 as a possible D gene (6 bases). The CDR3 runs to 16 residues. The V gene lost 2 bases and the J gene lost 0 bases, with 14 bases spanning the gap. Germline V CDR1 and CDR2: MNHEY, SVGAGI. The CDR3 protein is CASSYERAGRSYEQYF. The CDR3 coding sequence is TGTGCCAGCAGTTACGAGAGAGCGGGCCGCTCCTACGAGCAGTACTTC.

The table lists this clonotype with many counts. The DNA for the CDR3 is TGCAGTGCTAGGTTCGCTCCCCAGGGGAGCAATCAGCCCCAGCATTTT. Residues: CSARFAPQGSNQPQHF. V gene TRBV20-1 combines with J gene TRBJ1-5, with D possibly matching TRBD1 (6 bases). This CDR3 comprises 16 residues. Deletions cut 3 bases from V and 1 base from J, with 16 bases between. Germline loops: CDR1 DFQATT, CDR2 SNEGSKA (reference sequence).

This clonotype came up many times. This chain connects TRBV11-2 to TRBJ2-7; 8 bases fit TRBD2. Germline assignment: CDR1 SGHAT and CDR2 FQNNGV. V lost 1 base and J lost 0; bases outside the gene matches: 2. The CDR3 extends over 15 amino acids. The DNA for the CDR3 is TGTGCCAGCAGCTTAGGGCTAGCGGGCTCCTACGAGCAGTACTTC. Translation: CASSLGLAGSYEQYF. The full variable domain, completed using reference TRBV11-2 and TRBJ2-7, is EAGVAQSPRYKIIEKRQSVAFWCNPISGHATLYWYQQILGQGPKLLIQFQNNGVVDDSQLPKDRFSAERLKGVDSTLKIQPAKLEDSAVYLCASSLGLAGSYEQYFGPGTRLTVT.

This clonotype was counted at least ten times. The rearrangement links TRBV7-2 to TRBJ1-4; weak D call: TRBD1 (5 bases). The CDR3 spans 15 residues. The V gene lost 0 bases and the J gene lost 8 bases, with 13 bases spanning the gap. Germline CDR1 and CDR2: SGHTA and FQGNSA. The CDR3 nucleotides read TGTGCCAGCAGCTTAGCTTCAGGGTACGGCGAAAAACTGTTTTTT. It yields the protein CASSLASGYGEKLFF.

Only a few counts were recorded for this clonotype. A clone one base away is much larger, so this may be a read error. V usage is TRBV2 and J usage is TRBJ1-3; no clear D. The CDR3 consists of 15 residues. Germline CDR1 is SNHLY and CDR2 is FYNNEI. The CDR3 is CASSEGQTSGNTICF. The CDR3 DNA reads TGTGCCAGCAGTGAAGGCCAGACCTCTGGAAACACCATATGTTTT.

The chain is built from TRBV6-2 or TRBV6-3 and TRBJ2-2; 10 nucleotides line up with TRBD2. CDR1 and CDR2 (germline): MNHEY, SVGEGT. With 2 bases clipped from V and 2 bases from J, the junction kept 8 bases outside the gene matches. The length of the CDR3 is 18 residues. In nucleotides, the CDR3 is TGTGCCAGCAGTTACCCTAGGCTAGCGGGGGAAAACACCGGGGAGCTGTTTTTT. Translation gives CASSYPRLAGENTGELFF.

In this sample, this clonotype turned up many times. The chain carries TRBV30 and TRBJ2-1, with a tentative D call TRBD2 (5 bases). The CDR3 runs 12 residues. CDR1 GTSNPN and CDR2 SVGIG come from the germline V gene (reference sequence). V lost 2 bases and J 5 bases, leaving 7 bases between the germline ends. This CDR3 is CAWSFGDNEQFF. The CDR3 DNA reads as TGTGCCTGGAGTTTCGGGGACAATGAGCAGTTCTTC.

A few counts support this clonotype. The chain employs TRBV4-1 and TRBJ1-5; 12 nucleotides match TRBD1. The CDR3 has 18 residues. CDR1 and CDR2 from the germline V gene are MGHRA and YSYEKL. V lost 0 bases, J lost 1 base, and 4 bases stayed unmatched. The CDR3 coding sequence is TGCGCCAGCAGCCAAGAGGGGACAGGGGGCGTAAGCAATCAGCCCCAGCATTTT. Translating it yields CASSQEGTGGVSNQPQHF.

This clonotype has ten or more counts. This chain links TRBV27 with TRBJ1-1, with a possible D match to TRBD1 (5 bases). Trimming removed 2 bases at V and 6 bases at J, with 10 bases between. The CDR3 loop spans 13 amino acids. The germline CDR1 and CDR2 sequences are MNHEY and SMNVEV (reference sequence). This CDR3 is CASSLSQGSEAFF. The CDR3 DNA reads TGTGCCAGCAGTTTAAGTCAGGGATCTGAAGCTTTCTTT.

This clonotype was counted at least ten times. J is TRBJ1-1 and V is TRBV7-8, with a tentative D call TRBD1 (5 bases). The CDR3 length is 16 residues. Germline CDR1 and CDR2: SGHVS and FQNEAQ. V lost 1 base, J lost 1 base, and 13 bases lay in between. The CDR3: CASSLVASGWNTEAFF. Written as DNA, the CDR3 is TGTGCCAGCAGCTTAGTGGCGTCAGGGTGGAACACTGAAGCTTTCTTT. Supplemented by reference TRBV7-8 and TRBJ1-1, the full variable domain reads GAGVSQSPRYKVAKRGQDVALRCDPISGHVSLFWYQQALGQGPEFLTYFQNEAQLDKSGLPSDRFFAERPEGSVSTLKIQRTQQEDSAVYLCASSLVASGWNTEAFFGQGTRLTVV.

This clonotype was counted at least ten times. The V and J genes are TRBV28 and TRBJ2-7; TRBD2 is a possible D gene (5 bases). The CDR3 is 11 amino acids. Trimming pared 6 bases from V and 6 bases from J, leaving 9 bases between. Germline CDR1 MDHEN, CDR2 SYDVKM. For the CDR3, the DNA is TGTGCCAGCAGGTCGGACTCCGAGCAGTACTTC. Translation gives CASRSDSEQYF.